What follows are 30 T cell receptor beta chains derived from one specimen sequenced in a study of Ad26.COV2.S vaccination and SARS-CoV-2 variants. The method was immunoSEQ multiplex PCR; TCRdb's version includes in-frame clones alone and lacks a portion of them. This repertoire shows 200,000 to 250,000 clones, 88% found once; its top ten account for roughly 10%. Noted treatment: roughly 20 received Ad26.COV2.S at low or high dose, single or two shots; 5 received placebo; per-sample allocation not given. Samples came from day 63 after the first vaccine or placebo injection. This specimen was peripheral blood, taken in a trial of Ad26.COV2.S vaccine versus placebo. These receptors came from a person aged 18 to 65 who received the Ad26.COV2.S COVID-19 vaccine or a placebo.

V is TRBV7-2 and J is TRBJ2-3, with D possibly matching TRBD2 (5 bases). Germline V lookup: CDR1 SGHTA, CDR2 FQGNSA. Trimming stripped 1 base from V and 5 bases from J, with 19 bases between. This CDR3 has 17 residues. This CDR3 reads CASSLESKGRAGDTQYF. DNA for the CDR3: TGTGCCAGCAGCTTAGAGAGCAAAGGTCGCGCGGGAGATACGCAGTATTTT.

The chain recombines TRBV19 with TRBJ1-1; TRBD1 matches 7 bases. The CDR3 has 15 amino acids. CDR1 LNHDA and CDR2 SQIVND come from the germline V gene (reference sequence). Trimming cost V 5 bases and J 0 bases; bases outside gene matches: 6. The CDR3 DNA reads as TGTGCCAGTAGTCCGCCGGGACAGCTGAACACTGAAGCTTTCTTT. This sequence encodes CASSPPGQLNTEAFF.

This sequence joins TRBV4-3 and TRBJ1-1, with no clear D. The V end lost 1 base, the J end lost 5 bases, and 8 bases lay between the germline ends. This CDR3 is 13 amino acids long. Per the germline V gene, CDR1 is LGHNA and CDR2 is YSLEER. In DNA form, the CDR3 reads TGCGCCAGCAGCCAAGCTAGCGGGACTGAAGCTTTCTTT. Its protein is CASSQASGTEAFF.

The chain recombines TRBV28 with TRBJ2-2; D unclear. The CDR3 loop spans 12 amino acids. The germline gives CDR1 MDHEN, CDR2 SYDVKM. V gave up 6 bases and J gave up 3 bases, with 5 bases separating them. The CDR3 is CASSPYTGELFF. As DNA, the CDR3 is TGTGCCAGCAGCCCTTACACCGGGGAGCTGTTTTTT.

This rearrangement joins TRBV5-6 to TRBJ2-3; D uncertain. Germline V gives CDR1 SGHDT, CDR2 YYEEEE. Trimming left V 5 bases short and J 0 bases short, with 4 bases between. CDR3 length equals 12 residues. CDR3: CASSSSTDTQYF. The DNA of the CDR3 is TGTGCCAGCAGTTCTAGCACAGATACGCAGTATTTT.

The chain links TRBV6-2 or TRBV6-3 to TRBJ1-1; unclear D gene. Trimming cost V 0 bases and J 10 bases, with 12 bases left between them. The CDR3 extends over 13 amino acids. Germline V gene data show CDR1 as MNHEY and CDR2 as SVGEGT. CDR3 nucleotide sequence: TGTGCCAGCAGTTACTCTCGGCAGAAGGGAGCTTTCTTT. Its translation is CASSYSRQKGAFF.

This clone was recorded a few times. The rearrangement uses TRBV19 and TRBJ2-2; possibly TRBD2 for D (5 bases). V gave up 0 bases and J gave up 6 bases, with 8 bases separating them. Per the germline V gene, CDR1 is LNHDA and CDR2 is SQIVND (reference sequence). The CDR3 consists of 14 residues. The CDR3 spells CASSIDRGAGELFF. The CDR3 DNA reads as TGTGCCAGTAGTATAGATCGGGGTGCCGGGGAGCTGTTTTTT.

This rearrangement joins TRBV7-2 to TRBJ2-7; D might be TRBD1 (5 bases). CDR1 is SGHTA, CDR2 FQGNSA, per germline. The CDR3 loop spans 14 amino acids. V was pared by 10 bases and J by 2 bases, with 18 bases between. The CDR3 coding sequence is TGTGCCACGAGGCCCACAAGGGGTACCTACGAGCAGTACTTC. Protein product: CATRPTRGTYEQYF.

The gene calls are TRBV4-1 and TRBJ1-5; D might be TRBD1 (5 bases). V was clipped by 1 base and J by 0 bases, with 13 bases between them. Germline CDR1 reads MGHRA; CDR2 reads YSYEKL. The CDR3 spans 17 residues. The CDR3 is CASSQGFLGDSNQPQHF. The CDR3 coding sequence is TGCGCCAGCAGCCAAGGATTCCTGGGGGATAGCAATCAGCCCCAGCATTTT.

The rearrangement joins TRBV7-9 to TRBJ1-6; TRBD1 is a possible D gene (5 bases). Per germline, CDR1 SEHNR and CDR2 FQNEAQ (reference sequence). V was pared by 5 bases and J by 13 bases, with 12 bases between. The CDR3 length is 12 residues. CDR3 loop: CASSRGLQPLHF. DNA of the CDR3: TGTGCCAGCAGCCGGGGACTCCAGCCCCTCCACTTT.

The rearrangement joins TRBV9 to TRBJ2-7; D not resolved. Looked up from germline, CDR1 is SGDLS and CDR2 is YYNGEE. V lost 2 bases and J lost 3, with 9 bases in between. CDR3 length equals 13 residues. The CDR3: CASSVGSDYEQYF. The DNA of the CDR3 is TGTGCCAGCAGCGTGGGAAGCGACTACGAGCAGTACTTC.

This sequence joins TRBV9 and TRBJ1-4; TRBD1 aligns across 9 bases. The CDR3 covers 16 residues. V lost 3 bases to trimming and J lost 3 bases; unmatched junction nucleotides: 6. CDR1 is SGDLS, CDR2 YYNGEE, per germline. The CDR3 loop is CASSATGGWANEKLFF. In DNA form, the CDR3 reads TGTGCCAGCAGCGCTACAGGGGGCTGGGCTAATGAAAAACTGTTTTTT.

This clone was picked up a small number of times. This rearrangement joins TRBV9 to TRBJ2-4; D ambiguous. Germline V CDR1 and CDR2: SGDLS, YYNGEE. V lost 3 bases, J lost 0 bases, and 19 bases lay in between. The CDR3 sequence is 18 residues long. The CDR3 DNA follows: TGTGCCAGCAGCGCCCCAAATGATTCCTCACTAGCCAAAAACATTCAGTACTTC. Protein: CASSAPNDSSLAKNIQYF.

V is TRBV5-4 and J is TRBJ1-4, with 7 bases identical to TRBD1. After removal of 0 bases from V and 8 bases from J, the junction contained 19 bases not matched to a gene. Germline V gene sequence: CDR1 SGHNT, CDR2 YYREEE (reference sequence). This CDR3 contains 19 residues. The CDR3 sequence is CASSLGGGAKVGGQEKLFF. As DNA, the CDR3 is TGTGCCAGCAGCTTGGGAGGGGGCGCAAAGGTTGGAGGCCAGGAAAAACTGTTTTTT.

The V call is TRBV3-1 (or the pseudogene TRBV3-2), the J call TRBJ2-7, with 12 bases aligning to TRBD2. Germline lookup yields CDR1 LGHDT and CDR2 YNNKEL (reference sequence). Trimming took 4 bases from V and 3 from J; bases not matched to a gene: 16. The CDR3 totals 19 residues. The DNA of the CDR3 is TGTGCCAGCAGCCGGAGTCGTCTAGCGGGAGGGGACGGTGGCTACGAGCAGTACTTC. Translated, it gives CASSRSRLAGGDGGYEQYF.

The J gene is TRBJ2-2, the V gene TRBV7-2; tentatively, D is TRBD2 (5 bases). The V gene lost 5 bases and the J gene lost 6 bases, with 22 bases spanning the gap. Looked up from germline, CDR1 is SGHTA and CDR2 is FQGNSA. The length of the CDR3 is 17 residues. The CDR3 here is CASSTTPSLLDAGELFF. CDR3 coding DNA: TGTGCCAGCAGCACCACCCCTAGCTTGTTAGATGCCGGGGAGCTGTTTTTT. The whole variable domain, remainder taken from reference TRBV7-2 and TRBJ2-2, is GAGVSQSPSNKVTEKGKDVELRCDPISGHTALYWYRQSLGQGLEFLIYFQGNSAPDKSGLPSDRFSAERTGGSVSTLTIQRTQQEDSAVYLCASSTTPSLLDAGELFFGEGSRLTVL.

The V and J genes are TRBV15 and TRBJ1-5; TRBD1 matches 9 bases. The V and J ends lost 0 bases and 5 bases, in that order; junction bases with no gene match: 5. From germline, CDR1 is LNHNV and CDR2 YYDKDF (reference sequence). This CDR3 region has 16 residues. The CDR3 DNA sequence: TGTGCCACCAGCAGAGATCCGGACAGGGGCCATCAGCCCCAGCATTTT. Translated: CATSRDPDRGHQPQHF.

The V call is TRBV18, the J call TRBJ2-2; TRBD1 matches 7 bases. The CDR3 loop spans 15 amino acids. Germline values: CDR1 KGHSH, CDR2 LQKENI. J gave up 1 base and V 4 bases, and 3 bases lay outside the gene matches. The CDR3, as DNA: TGTGCCAGCTCACTCCGACAGGGGAACACCGGGGAGCTGTTTTTT. Its protein is CASSLRQGNTGELFF.

The chain carries TRBV13 and TRBJ1-6; no firm D call. Per germline, CDR1 PRHDT and CDR2 FYEKMQ (reference sequence). CDR3 size: 14 residues. Trimming shortened V by 3 bases and J by 7 bases, and 10 bases separated the two germline ends. The CDR3 here is CASSLSGLNSPLHF. Here the CDR3 DNA reads TGTGCCAGCAGCTTGTCCGGACTAAATTCACCCCTCCACTTT.

A few counts support this clone. The chain has TRBV15 and TRBJ2-7, with 7 bases that match TRBD1. In germline, CDR1 is LNHNV, CDR2 YYDKDF (reference sequence). J lost 4 bases, V lost 1 base, and 4 bases had no gene match. This CDR3 is 14 amino acids long. The CDR3: CATSRGRDSYEQYF. CDR3 DNA: TGTGCCACCAGCAGAGGCAGGGACAGTTACGAGCAGTACTTC.

This clone turned up a few times. The rearrangement links TRBV6-5 to TRBJ2-7, with TRBD1 identical over 10 bases. Germline V gene sequence: CDR1 MNHEY, CDR2 SVGAGI. The length of the CDR3 is 15 residues. With V trimmed by 2 bases and J by 3 bases, 4 bases remained unmatched. CDR3 nucleotides: TGTGCCAGCAGTTACGGGACAGGGGACCTCTACGAGCAGTACTTC. Its protein product is CASSYGTGDLYEQYF.

The rearrangement links TRBV5-1 to TRBJ2-1, with 8 bases identical to TRBD1. V gave up 4 bases and J gave up 9 bases; unmatched junction bases: 9. This CDR3 has 14 residues. CDR1 is SGHRS and CDR2 is YFSETQ in the germline V gene. For the CDR3, the DNA is TGCGCCAGCAGCATAGACAGGGGAGGAGGTGAGCAGTTCTTC. Its protein is CASSIDRGGGEQFF.

This chain uses TRBV4-2 with TRBJ2-7; D call uncertain. The CDR3 sequence is 18 residues long. Trimming removed 0 bases from V and 0 bases from J, with 18 bases in between. Germline assignment: CDR1 LGHNA and CDR2 YNFKEQ. CDR3 sequence reads: CASSQDKVAGPISYEQYF. DNA for the CDR3: TGTGCCAGCAGCCAAGATAAGGTGGCAGGACCTATCTCCTACGAGCAGTACTTC.

The rearrangement joins TRBV7-9 to TRBJ1-1; D is undetermined. The CDR3 contains 14 residues. CDR1 SEHNR and CDR2 FQNEAQ come from the germline V gene (reference sequence). V gave up 0 bases and J gave up 1 base, with 6 bases separating them. The CDR3 loop reads CASSLASGNTEAFF. The CDR3 DNA reads TGTGCCAGCAGCTTAGCCTCGGGGAACACTGAAGCTTTCTTT.

The CDR3 nucleotides read TGTGCCAGCAGTTACTCGCACCTCACAGATACGCAGTATTTT. Encoded protein: CASSYSHLTDTQYF. The rearrangement joins TRBV6-5 to TRBJ2-3; D is uncertain. The V gene lost 0 bases and the J gene lost 2 bases, with 6 bases spanning the gap. Germline CDR1 is MNHEY and CDR2 is SVGAGI. The CDR3 is 14 residues long.

This sequence joins TRBV28 and TRBJ2-5; TRBD2 agrees at 13 bases. The V segment lost 2 bases and the J segment 2 bases; nucleotides outside the gene matches: 5. The CDR3 runs to 17 residues. Germline values: CDR1 MDHEN, CDR2 SYDVKM. The CDR3 DNA follows: TGTGCCAGCAGTTTAAGACTAGCGGGGGGACCACAAGAGACCCAGTACTTC. As protein: CASSLRLAGGPQETQYF.

This clone was observed a few times. The V call is TRBV3-1 (or the pseudogene TRBV3-2), the J call TRBJ1-6, with D possibly matching TRBD1 (5 bases). Germline-derived CDR1 and CDR2 are LGHDT and YNNKEL (reference sequence). V shed 4 bases and J shed 8 bases, with 15 bases lying between them. The CDR3 has 15 residues. This CDR3 is CASSLYGGDDSPLHF. CDR3 bases: TGTGCCAGCAGCCTTTATGGGGGTGACGATTCACCCCTCCACTTT.

With respect to this clone: Additional DNA sequences in this sample encode the identical CDR3. This rearrangement joins TRBV2 to TRBJ1-3, with unresolved D. This CDR3 is 14 amino acids long. V lost 6 bases and J 1 base, leaving 10 bases between the germline ends. Per germline, CDR1 SNHLY and CDR2 FYNNEI. The CDR3 is CASRSDNSGNTIYF. The CDR3 DNA reads as TGTGCCAGCAGGAGCGACAATTCTGGAAACACCATATATTTT.

The chain couples TRBV19 to TRBJ1-5; a possible D gene is TRBD1 (5 bases). The CDR3 covers 15 residues. Germline assignment: CDR1 LNHDA and CDR2 SQIVND (reference sequence). V was cut by 3 bases and J by 7 bases, with 16 bases left in between. The DNA of the CDR3 is TGTGCCAGTAGTATGGGGTGGGCAGGGAAGCAGCCCCAGCATTTT. Translation gives CASSMGWAGKQPQHF.

The chain recombines TRBV28 with TRBJ2-2; 13 nucleotides match TRBD2. CDR1 MDHEN and CDR2 SYDVKM come from the germline V gene. This CDR3 region has 17 residues. J was trimmed by 3 bases and V by 6 bases; bases with no gene match: 7. CDR3 bases: TGTGCCAGCAGCCCTGGACTAGCGGGAGTCGACACCGGGGAGCTGTTTTTT. Its translation is CASSPGLAGVDTGELFF.